This TCR beta chain was recovered during a study of T cell responses to AZD1222 COVID-19 vaccine. Regarding the study as a whole: Repertoires were obtained solely post-peak T cell response. In a largely white British group with more females than males, clonal diversity was possibly underestimated.

TCRdb's table, derived via immunoSEQ multiplex PCR, lists solely in-frame clones and lacks some. The data contain about 93,000 clones, 86% of them singletons. Germline V gene sequence: CDR1 SGHTA, CDR2 FQGNSA. The CDR3 sequence is 16 residues long. V lost 1 base, J lost 5 bases, and 7 bases stayed unmatched. Details on this clone: Antigen: not known.

The chain couples TRBV7-2 to TRBJ2-1, with 8 positions matching TRBD1. The receptor comes from an adult in good health. The sample was peripheral blood, taken on day 0 of AZD1222 vaccination. The chain's CDR3 is CASSLGDRGPHNEQFF. CDR3 sequence (DNA): TGTGCCAGCAGCTTAGGAGACAGGGGCCCTCACAATGAGCAGTTCTTC. Supplemented by reference TRBV7-2 and TRBJ2-1, the full variable domain reads GAGVSQSPSNKVTEKGKDVELRCDPISGHTALYWYRQSLGQGLEFLIYFQGNSAPDKSGLPSDRFSAERTGGSVSTLTIQRTQQEDSAVYLCASSLGDRGPHNEQFFGPGTRLTVL.